This TCR beta chain is drawn from a study of OX40 agonist ivuxolimab in advanced cancers. Assay used: immunoSEQ multiplex PCR; TCRdb lists only in-frame clones, some missing. The table has tens of thousands of clones, around 76% seen once. Study conclusions and caveats: At 0.1 to 3.0 mg/kg and by week 6, clonal expansion occurred in CD4+ and CD8+ blood T cells.

Germline V gene lookup returns CDR1 SGHAT and CDR2 FQNNGV. There are 13 residues in the CDR3. Trimming pared 3 bases from V and 0 bases from J, leaving 3 bases between. Autoimmune disease history or systemic immunosuppression led to patients being barred. As to this clone: Its antigen remains unknown.

This rearrangement joins TRBV11-2 to TRBJ1-5; no definite D call. This TCR derives from an adult with an advanced solid tumor such as melanoma, head and neck, liver or kidney cancer. The sample consisted of CD4+ or CD8+ T cells sorted from blood, taken in a trial of the OX40 agonist ivuxolimab. CDR3 DNA sequence: TGTGCCAGCAGCTTCCATAGCAATCAGCCCCAGCATTTT. It translates to CASSFHSNQPQHF.